Listed here are 5 T cell receptor beta chains from one sample, sequenced in a study of cytomegalovirus exposure and HLA in healthy donors. Use of 60 Vbeta and 13 Jbeta primers characterized the PCR. Produced via immunoSEQ multiplex PCR; TCRdb's table is partial and in-frame only. The table has about 130,000 clones, roughly 80% seen once; the top ten hold roughly 7.7%. The specimen was PBMCs. These receptors originate from a woman between 50 and 59 years old in good health and CMV-seropositive.

The chain combines TRBV6-5 with TRBJ2-5; 7 bases are a match to TRBD1. The CDR3 covers 15 residues. The J segment lost 5 bases and the V segment lost 2 bases, leaving 8 bases of the junction unmatched. Germline CDR1 and CDR2: MNHEY and SVGAGI. CDR3 sequence (DNA): TGTGCCAGCAGTTACCGGACAGGTGTTGGGGAGACCCAGTACTTC. It codes for CASSYRTGVGETQYF.

V gene TRBV4-1 combines with J gene TRBJ1-1, with D maybe TRBD1 (6 bases). Germline V gives CDR1 MGHRA, CDR2 YSYEKL. The CDR3 contains 15 residues. With 0 bases removed from V and 8 bases from J, the gap between germline ends came to 16 bases. This CDR3 is CASSQDPTQGLEAFF. CDR3 coding DNA: TGCGCCAGCAGCCAAGATCCTACCCAGGGGTTGGAAGCTTTCTTT.

The chain combines TRBV4-1 with TRBJ2-2, with 14 bases lining up with TRBD2. The CDR3 is 16 residues long. Germline V lookup: CDR1 MGHRA, CDR2 YSYEKL. The ends lost 3 bases at V and 4 bases at J; junction bases unmatched: 1. CDR3 nucleotide sequence: TGCGCCAGCAGCCAGGGACTAGCGGGAGCCACCGGGGAGCTGTTTTTT. Translating it yields CASSQGLAGATGELFF.

A single count supports this clone. V and J are TRBV29-1 and TRBJ2-3, with 13 bases lining up with TRBD2. Per germline, CDR1 SQVTM and CDR2 ANQGSEA. Trimming took 5 bases from V and 4 from J; bases not matched to a gene: 6. CDR3 size: 15 residues. DNA for the CDR3: TGCAGCGTTTGGACTAGCGGGAGCCCTCCAGATACGCAGTATTTT. Translating it yields CSVWTSGSPPDTQYF.

This clone has just one count. The CDR3 is CASSLSVRGQGSYEQYF. The CDR3 DNA reads as TGTGCCAGCAGTTTAAGTGTCAGAGGACAGGGGTCCTACGAGCAGTACTTC. The V and J genes are TRBV27 and TRBJ2-5; 9 nucleotides agree with TRBD1. Matching the DNA end better, TRBJ2-7 makes the J call doubtful. Germline CDR1 reads MNHEY; CDR2 reads SMNVEV (reference sequence). The CDR3 covers 17 residues.